The source of this TCR beta chain is a study of cytomegalovirus exposure and HLA in healthy donors. About the study: Genotyping of 398 donors showed that 80% to 90% belonged to the Caucasian-associated ancestry cluster.

A multiplex PCR was run with 60 Vbeta primers and 13 Jbeta primers. Libraries were prepared by immunoSEQ multiplex PCR; TCRdb keeps only in-frame clonotypes and omits some of them. The sample shows 150,000 to 200,000 clones, 75% to 80% of them seen only once. Notes on the study in general: On later analysis, the bulk of CMV-associated TCR beta chains appeared to be HLA-restricted.

Trimming removed 7 bases at V and 7 bases at J, with 24 bases between. Germline values: CDR1 SGHRS, CDR2 YFSETQ. The CDR3 runs 16 residues. On this clone: Antigen specificity is unknown.

Sequencing input: PBMCs. The sequence was obtained from a man aged 50 to 59 in good health and CMV-seropositive. The chain combines TRBV5-1 with TRBJ2-1; D is perhaps TRBD2 (5 bases). The CDR3: CASGSPPGIPPNEQFF. The CDR3 region has the DNA TGCGCCAGCGGATCCCCCCCCGGGATACCACCAAATGAGCAGTTCTTC.